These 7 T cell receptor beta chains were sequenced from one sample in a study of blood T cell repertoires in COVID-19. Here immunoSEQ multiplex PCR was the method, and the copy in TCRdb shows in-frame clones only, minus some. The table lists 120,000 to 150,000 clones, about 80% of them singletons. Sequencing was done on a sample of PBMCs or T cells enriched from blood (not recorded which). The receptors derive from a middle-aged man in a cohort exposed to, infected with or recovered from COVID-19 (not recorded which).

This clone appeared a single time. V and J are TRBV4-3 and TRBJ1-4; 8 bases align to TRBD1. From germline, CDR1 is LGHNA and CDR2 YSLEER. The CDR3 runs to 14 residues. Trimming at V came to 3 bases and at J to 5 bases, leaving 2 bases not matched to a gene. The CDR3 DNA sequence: TGCGCCAGCAGCCATACAGGGGGGAATGAAAAACTGTTTTTT. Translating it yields CASSHTGGNEKLFF.

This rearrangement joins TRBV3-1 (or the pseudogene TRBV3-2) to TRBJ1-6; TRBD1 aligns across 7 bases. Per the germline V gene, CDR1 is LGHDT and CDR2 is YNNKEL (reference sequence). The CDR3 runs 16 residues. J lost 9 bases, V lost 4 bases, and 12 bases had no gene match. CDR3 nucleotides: TGTGCCAGCAGCCGCCAACAGGGGTTGTTGGCTTCACCCCTCCACTTT. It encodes CASSRQQGLLASPLHF.

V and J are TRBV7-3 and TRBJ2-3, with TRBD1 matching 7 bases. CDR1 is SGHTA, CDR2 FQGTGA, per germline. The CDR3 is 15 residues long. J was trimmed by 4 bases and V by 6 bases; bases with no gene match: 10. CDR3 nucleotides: TGTGCCAGCAGGCGAGAGGGGGCCCTCCCAGATACGCAGTATTTT. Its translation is CASRREGALPDTQYF.

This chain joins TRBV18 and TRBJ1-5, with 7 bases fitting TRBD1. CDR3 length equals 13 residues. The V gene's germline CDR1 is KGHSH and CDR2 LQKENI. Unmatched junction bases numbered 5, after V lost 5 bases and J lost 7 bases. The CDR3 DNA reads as TGTGCCAGCTCAACAGGGGTCGGACAGCCCCAGCATTTT. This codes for CASSTGVGQPQHF.

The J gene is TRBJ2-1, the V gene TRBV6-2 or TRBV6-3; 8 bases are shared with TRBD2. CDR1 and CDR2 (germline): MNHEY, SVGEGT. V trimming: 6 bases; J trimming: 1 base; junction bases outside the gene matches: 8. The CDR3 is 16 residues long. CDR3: CASSPWSGSSYNEQFF. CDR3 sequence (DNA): TGTGCCAGCAGCCCTTGGAGCGGGAGTTCCTACAATGAGCAGTTCTTC.

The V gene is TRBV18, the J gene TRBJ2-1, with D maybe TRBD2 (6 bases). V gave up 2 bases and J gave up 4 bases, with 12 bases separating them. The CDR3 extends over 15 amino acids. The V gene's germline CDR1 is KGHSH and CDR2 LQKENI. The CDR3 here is CASSPGVAEYNEQFF. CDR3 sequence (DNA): TGTGCCAGCTCACCAGGGGTAGCGGAGTACAATGAGCAGTTCTTC.

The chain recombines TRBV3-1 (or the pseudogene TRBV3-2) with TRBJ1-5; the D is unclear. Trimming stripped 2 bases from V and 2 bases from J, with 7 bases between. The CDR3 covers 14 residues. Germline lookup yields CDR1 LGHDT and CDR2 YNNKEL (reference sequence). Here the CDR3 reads CASSQSQGNQPQHF. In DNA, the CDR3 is TGTGCCAGCAGCCAATCGCAGGGCAATCAGCCCCAGCATTTT.